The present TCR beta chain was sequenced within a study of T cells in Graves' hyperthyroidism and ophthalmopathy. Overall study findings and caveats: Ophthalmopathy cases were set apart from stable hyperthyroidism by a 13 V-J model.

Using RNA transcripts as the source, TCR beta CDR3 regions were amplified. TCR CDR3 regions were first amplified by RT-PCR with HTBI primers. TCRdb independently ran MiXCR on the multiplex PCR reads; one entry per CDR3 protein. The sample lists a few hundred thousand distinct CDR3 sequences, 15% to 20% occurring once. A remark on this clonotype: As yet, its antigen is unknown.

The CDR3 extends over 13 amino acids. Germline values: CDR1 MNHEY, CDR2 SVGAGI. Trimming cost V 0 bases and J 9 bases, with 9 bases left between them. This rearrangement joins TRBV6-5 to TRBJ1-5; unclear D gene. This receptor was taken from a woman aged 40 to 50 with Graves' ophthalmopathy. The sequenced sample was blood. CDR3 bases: TGTGCCAGCAGTTACTCGAACGATGGGCCCCAGCATTTT. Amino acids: CASSYSNDGPQHF.